This T cell receptor (beta chain) was identified during a study of blood T cell repertoires in COVID-19. This table comes from immunoSEQ multiplex PCR, and its TCRdb copy is limited to in-frame clones, with some not included. Of roughly 150,000 clones in the sample, more than 80% are singletons; the top ten hold roughly 11%. Looked up from germline, CDR1 is SGHRS and CDR2 is YFSETQ. Trimming stripped 3 bases from V and 0 bases from J, with 18 bases between. The CDR3 runs 17 residues. The rearrangement joins TRBV5-1 to TRBJ2-5, with D perhaps matching TRBD2 (6 bases). Sequenced input: peripheral blood. The source of this sequence is a woman at least 80 years old with acute or convalescent COVID-19. The CDR3 bases are TGCGCCAGCAGCTCAGTGATTGCGGCGGGATACCAAGAGACCCAGTACTTC. Its protein product is CASSSVIAAGYQETQYF.